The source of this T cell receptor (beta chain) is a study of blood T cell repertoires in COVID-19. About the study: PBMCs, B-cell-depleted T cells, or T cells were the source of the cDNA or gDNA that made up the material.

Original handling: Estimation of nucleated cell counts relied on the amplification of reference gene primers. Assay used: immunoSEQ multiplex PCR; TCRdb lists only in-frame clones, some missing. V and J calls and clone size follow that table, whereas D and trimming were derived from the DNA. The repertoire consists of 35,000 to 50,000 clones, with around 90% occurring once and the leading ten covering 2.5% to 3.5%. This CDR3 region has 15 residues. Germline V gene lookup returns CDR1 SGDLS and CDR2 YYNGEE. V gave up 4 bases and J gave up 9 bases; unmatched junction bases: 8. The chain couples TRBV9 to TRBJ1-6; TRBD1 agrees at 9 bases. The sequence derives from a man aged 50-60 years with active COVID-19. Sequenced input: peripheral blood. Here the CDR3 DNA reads TGTGCCAGCAGCTCTCGGACAGGGGACGGTTCACCCCTCCACTTT. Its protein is CASSSRTGDGSPLHF.